Listed here are 14 T cell receptor beta chains from one sample, sequenced in a study of cytomegalovirus exposure and HLA in healthy donors. In the PCR, 60 Vbeta and 13 Jbeta primers were used. Repertoires were generated with immunoSEQ multiplex PCR, while TCRdb's copy carries only in-frame clones and drops some. The sample lists around 110,000 clones, about 70% occurring once. Sequencing was performed on PBMCs. Source of these receptors: a man between 25 and 39 years old in good health and CMV-seropositive.

The chain employs TRBV6-6 and TRBJ2-3, with 9 nucleotides matching TRBD1. Germline V lookup: CDR1 MNHNY, CDR2 SVGAGI (reference sequence). This CDR3 has 13 amino acids. J lost 11 bases, V lost 6 bases, and 9 bases had no gene match. This CDR3 reads CASSATTGGGQYF. CDR3 DNA: TGTGCCAGCAGCGCGACGACAGGGGGGGGGCAGTATTTT.

This clone has a single count. J is TRBJ1-4 and V is TRBV11-2, with D maybe TRBD1 (5 bases). The CDR3 runs to 15 residues. V gave up 3 bases and J gave up 0 bases, with 8 bases separating them. Looked up from germline, CDR1 is SGHAT and CDR2 is FQNNGV. CDR3 DNA: TGTGCCAGCAGCTTCCGGGGGGCAACTAATGAAAAACTGTTTTTT. This gives the protein CASSFRGATNEKLFF.

This chain connects TRBV14 to TRBJ1-2; tentatively, D is TRBD1 (5 bases). The V gene lost 2 bases and the J gene lost 4 bases, with 11 bases spanning the gap. There are 14 residues in the CDR3. Germline lookup yields CDR1 SGHDN and CDR2 FVKESK. The CDR3: CASSQNGAGYGYTF. CDR3 coding DNA: TGTGCCAGCAGCCAAAATGGGGCTGGCTATGGCTACACCTTC.

This clone was found a few times. The V and J genes are TRBV7-9 and TRBJ1-1, with D possibly TRBD1 on 6 matching bases. The CDR3 is made up of 16 amino acids. Germline values: CDR1 SEHNR, CDR2 FQNEAQ (reference sequence). V shed 8 bases and J shed 4 bases, with 23 bases lying between them. The CDR3 DNA reads TGTGCCAGCCGACTTATGGGGAGGGGGGGTCTCACTGAAGCTTTCTTT. It encodes CASRLMGRGGLTEAFF.

This sequence joins TRBV29-1 and TRBJ2-2, with 8 positions matching TRBD1. Germline V CDR1 and CDR2: SQVTM, ANQGSEA. V shed 7 bases, J shed 7 bases, and the junction held 17 bases outside the gene matches. CDR3 length equals 16 residues. In DNA form, the CDR3 reads TGCAGCGCTCTAACCCCTTATGGACAGGGTTTCGGGGAGCTGTTTTTT. Protein product: CSALTPYGQGFGELFF.

The chain links TRBV25-1 to TRBJ2-2; D might be TRBD2 (5 bases). The CDR3 is 14 residues long. Germline-derived CDR1 and CDR2 are MGHDK and SYGVNS. The V end lost 3 bases, the J end lost 4 bases, and 9 bases lay between the germline ends. The CDR3 bases are TGTGCCAGCAGTGACGACTATCTCACCGGGGAGCTGTTTTTT. Its translation is CASSDDYLTGELFF.

The V and J genes are TRBV9 and TRBJ2-1; 10 positions match TRBD2. The CDR3 length is 15 residues. V was pared by 5 bases and J by 2 bases, with 4 bases of the junction left unmatched. The V gene's germline CDR1 is SGDLS and CDR2 YYNGEE. For the CDR3, the DNA is TGTGCCAGCAGACCAACTAGCGGGGCCTACAATGAGCAGTTCTTC. Protein product: CASRPTSGAYNEQFF.

The rearrangement links TRBV6-5 to TRBJ2-3; 9 bases are a match to TRBD1. Germline values: CDR1 MNHEY, CDR2 SVGAGI. The CDR3 runs 16 residues. Germline trimming cut 0 bases from V and 5 bases from J; bases unmatched to any gene: 6. The CDR3 sequence is CASSYSLTGGIDTQYF. As DNA, the CDR3 is TGTGCCAGCAGTTACTCCCTTACAGGGGGCATAGATACGCAGTATTTT.

This sequence joins TRBV5-6 and TRBJ1-4, with 9 bases matching TRBD1. V lost 0 bases to trimming and J lost 8 bases; unmatched junction nucleotides: 5. Germline assignment: CDR1 SGHDT and CDR2 YYEEEE. The CDR3 runs to 15 residues. The chain's CDR3 is CASSLDRGLGEKLFF. DNA for the CDR3: TGTGCCAGCAGCTTGGACAGGGGGCTAGGCGAAAAACTGTTTTTT.

The chain couples TRBV7-3 to TRBJ2-1; 7 bases are a match to TRBD1. The CDR3 covers 20 residues. V shed 3 bases, J shed 5 bases, and the junction held 22 bases outside the gene matches. Germline values: CDR1 SGHTA, CDR2 FQGTGA. In DNA form, the CDR3 reads TGTGCCAGCAGCTTGTATCCCCCGAGGGCAGGGGGTCAGCCAAACAATGAGCAGTTCTTC. Translated, it gives CASSLYPPRAGGQPNNEQFF. The full variable domain, its missing parts supplied by reference TRBV7-3 and TRBJ2-1, is GAGVSQTPSNKVTEKGKYVELRCDPISGHTALYWYRQSLGQGPEFLIYFQGTGAADDSGLPNDRFFAVRPEGSVSTLKIQRTERGDSAVYLCASSLYPPRAGGQPNNEQFFGPGTRLTVL.

The chain links TRBV29-1 to TRBJ2-1; D gene unclear. This CDR3 is built from 14 residues. CDR1 and CDR2 (germline): SQVTM, ANQGSEA. Deletions cut 5 bases from V and 7 bases from J, with 18 bases between. The CDR3 loop reads CSVRSPGTTNEQFF. In DNA form, the CDR3 reads TGCAGCGTTCGCTCGCCCGGCACTACAAATGAGCAGTTCTTC.

This chain joins TRBV19 and TRBJ1-3; TRBD1 aligns across 7 bases. Germline V CDR1 and CDR2: LNHDA, SQIVND (reference sequence). The CDR3 has 15 amino acids. With 5 bases clipped from V and 2 bases from J, the junction kept 6 bases outside the gene matches. CDR3: CASSPTGDAGNTIYF. In nucleotides, the CDR3 is TGTGCCAGTAGTCCTACAGGGGATGCTGGAAACACCATATATTTT. The full variable domain, its missing parts supplied by reference TRBV19 and TRBJ1-3, is DGGITQSPKYLFRKEGQNVTLSCEQNLNHDAMYWYRQDPGQGLRLIYYSQIVNDFQKGDIAEGYSVSREKKESFPLTVTSAQKNPTAFYLCASSPTGDAGNTIYFGEGSWLTVV.

The V call is TRBV5-1, the J call TRBJ1-1; 7 bases map to TRBD1. The germline V gene encodes CDR1 SGHRS and CDR2 YFSETQ. This CDR3 is 16 amino acids long. The ends lost 3 bases at V and 5 bases at J; junction bases unmatched: 13. CDR3 sequence: CASSSRSGGLSTEAFF. The CDR3 DNA sequence: TGCGCCAGCAGCTCGAGATCAGGGGGATTAAGTACTGAAGCTTTCTTT.

The chain links TRBV29-1 to TRBJ2-1, with 7 bases lining up with TRBD2. CDR3 length: 14 amino acids. Trimming took 4 bases from V and 4 from J; bases not matched to a gene: 7. Germline-derived CDR1 and CDR2 are SQVTM and ANQGSEA. CDR3 sequence: CSVVPASGYNEQFF. In DNA, the CDR3 is TGCAGCGTTGTTCCGGCTAGCGGATACAATGAGCAGTTCTTC.